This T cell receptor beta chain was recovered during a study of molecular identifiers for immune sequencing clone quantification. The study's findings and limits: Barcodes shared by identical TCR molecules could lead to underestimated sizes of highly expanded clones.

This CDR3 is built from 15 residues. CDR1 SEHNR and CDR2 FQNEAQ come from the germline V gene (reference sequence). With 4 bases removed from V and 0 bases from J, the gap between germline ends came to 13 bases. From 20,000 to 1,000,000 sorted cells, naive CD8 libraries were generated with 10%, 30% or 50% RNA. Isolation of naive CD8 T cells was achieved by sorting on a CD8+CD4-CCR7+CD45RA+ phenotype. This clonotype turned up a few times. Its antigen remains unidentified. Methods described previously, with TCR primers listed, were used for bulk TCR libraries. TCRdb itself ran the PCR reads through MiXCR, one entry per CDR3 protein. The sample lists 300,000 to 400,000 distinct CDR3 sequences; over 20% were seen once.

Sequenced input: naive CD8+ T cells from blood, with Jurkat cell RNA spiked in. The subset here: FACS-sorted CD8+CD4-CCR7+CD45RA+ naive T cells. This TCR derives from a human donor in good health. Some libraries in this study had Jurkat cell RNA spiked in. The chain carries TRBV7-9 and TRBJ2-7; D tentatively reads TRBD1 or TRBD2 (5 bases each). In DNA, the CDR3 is TGTGCCAGCAGCTCCGATTCGGGGCCCTCCTACGAGCAGTACTTC. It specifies CASSSDSGPSYEQYF. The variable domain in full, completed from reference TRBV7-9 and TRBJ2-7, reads DTGVSQNPRHKITKRGQNVTFRCDPISEHNRLYWYRQTLGQGPEFLTYFQNEAQLEKSRLLSDRFSAERPKGSFSTLEIQRTEQGDSAMYLCASSSDSGPSYEQYFGPGTRLTVT.